These 7 T cell receptor beta chains originate from one sample sequenced in a study of PD-1 blockade in classical Hodgkin lymphoma. This sample's time point: cycle 4 day 1 (C4D1), after more than five weeks of nivolumab. Every patient experienced relapse after autologous stem cell transplantation, and brentuximab vedotin exposure varied. Isolation of CD4+ T cells from thawed PBMCs was performed by magnetic negative selection. Clones were read by immunoSEQ multiplex PCR, and TCRdb kept only the in-frame ones, dropping some. The sample lists 10,000 to 15,000 clones, approximately 83% occurring once. The material sequenced was CD4+ T cells from blood, taken before the fourth cycle of nivolumab. The receptors were gathered from a human donor with classical Hodgkin lymphoma.

Of note for this clone: This specimen includes other DNA sequences encoding the same CDR3. This chain uses TRBV7-2 with TRBJ1-1, with 7 bases fitting TRBD1. The J segment lost 4 bases and the V segment lost 1 base, leaving 6 bases of the junction unmatched. The germline gives CDR1 SGHTA, CDR2 FQGNSA. CDR3 length: 15 amino acids. The CDR3 loop is CASSLGRQGGTEAFF. In DNA, the CDR3 is TGTGCCAGCAGCTTAGGTCGACAGGGAGGCACTGAAGCTTTCTTT.

The rearrangement joins TRBV28 to TRBJ1-5, with 7 bases identical to TRBD1. V trimming: 5 bases; J trimming: 4 bases; junction bases outside the gene matches: 8. This CDR3 spans 15 amino acids. Germline CDR1 MDHEN, CDR2 SYDVKM. The DNA for the CDR3 is TGTGCCAGCAGTCCCCGGACAGGACCAAATCAGCCCCAGCATTTT. Amino acids: CASSPRTGPNQPQHF.

This clone was counted a few times. The CDR3 DNA follows: TGTGCCAGTAGTACACAGGGCCACTCTGGAAACACCATATATTTT. It yields the protein CASSTQGHSGNTIYF. The rearrangement joins TRBV19 to TRBJ1-3, with D tentatively TRBD1 (6 bases). V shed 4 bases and J shed 0 bases, with 10 bases lying between them. The CDR3 loop spans 15 amino acids. Germline V gene lookup returns CDR1 LNHDA and CDR2 SQIVND (reference sequence).

The rearrangement joins TRBV5-5 to TRBJ1-1; D unresolved. This CDR3 contains 13 residues. V was cut by 0 bases and J by 4 bases, with 7 bases left in between. CDR1 SGHKS and CDR2 YYEKEE come from the germline V gene (reference sequence). The DNA for the CDR3 is TGTGCCAGCAGCTTGGAGGAGGTCACTGAAGCTTTCTTT. Translating gives CASSLEEVTEAFF.

This sequence joins TRBV18 and TRBJ2-3, with 8 nucleotides matching TRBD1. V shed 3 bases and J 3 bases; nucleotides not matched to a gene: 8. CDR1 KGHSH and CDR2 LQKENI come from the germline V gene. CDR3 length: 16 amino acids. The CDR3 reads CASSPTPGQVTDTQYF. The CDR3 DNA is TGTGCCAGCTCACCTACACCGGGACAGGTAACAGATACGCAGTATTTT. Filled out from reference TRBV18 and TRBJ2-3, the complete variable domain reads NAGVMQNPRHLVRRRGQEARLRCSPMKGHSHVYWYRQLPEEGLKFMVYLQKENIIDESGMPKERFSAEFPKEGPSILRIQQVVRGDSAAYFCASSPTPGQVTDTQYFGPGTRLTVL.

The rearrangement joins TRBV5-1 to TRBJ1-1; D remains ambiguous. The V and J ends lost 4 bases and 4 bases respectively, with 14 bases between them. The CDR3 is 14 amino acids. Germline values: CDR1 SGHRS, CDR2 YFSETQ. The CDR3 region has the DNA TGCGCCAGCAGCGTGGCTCTGGACTCCACTGAAGCTTTCTTT. As protein: CASSVALDSTEAFF. The whole variable domain, remainder taken from reference TRBV5-1 and TRBJ1-1, is KAGVTQTPRYLIKTRGQQVTLSCSPISGHRSVSWYQQTPGQGLQFLFEYFSETQRNKGNFPGRFSGRQFSNSRSEMNVSTLELGDSALYLCASSVALDSTEAFFGQGTRLTVV.

Remarks on this clone: The germline gene is not matched at one end of the junction; a read error may be the cause. This chain uses TRBV5-4 with TRBJ2-7; 7 bases align to TRBD2. The germline V gene has CDR1 SGHNT and CDR2 YYREEE (reference sequence). The CDR3 length is 16 residues. The DNA for the CDR3 is TGCGCCAGCAGCCAAGAAGCGGGAAGTCGGGGCTACGAGCAGTACTTC. This gives the protein CASSQEAGSRGYEQYF.